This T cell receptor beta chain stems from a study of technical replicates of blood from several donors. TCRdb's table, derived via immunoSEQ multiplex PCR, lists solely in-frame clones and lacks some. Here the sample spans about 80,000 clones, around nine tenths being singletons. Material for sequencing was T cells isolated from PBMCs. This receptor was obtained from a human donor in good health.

CDR3 loop: CASQDRVDEQYF. Here the CDR3 DNA reads TGTGCCAGCCAGGACAGGGTGGACGAGCAGTACTTC. This chain uses TRBV28 with TRBJ2-7, with 8 nucleotides matching TRBD1. Trimming cost V 8 bases and J 5 bases; bases outside gene matches: 5. Germline CDR1 MDHEN, CDR2 SYDVKM. This CDR3 has 12 amino acids.